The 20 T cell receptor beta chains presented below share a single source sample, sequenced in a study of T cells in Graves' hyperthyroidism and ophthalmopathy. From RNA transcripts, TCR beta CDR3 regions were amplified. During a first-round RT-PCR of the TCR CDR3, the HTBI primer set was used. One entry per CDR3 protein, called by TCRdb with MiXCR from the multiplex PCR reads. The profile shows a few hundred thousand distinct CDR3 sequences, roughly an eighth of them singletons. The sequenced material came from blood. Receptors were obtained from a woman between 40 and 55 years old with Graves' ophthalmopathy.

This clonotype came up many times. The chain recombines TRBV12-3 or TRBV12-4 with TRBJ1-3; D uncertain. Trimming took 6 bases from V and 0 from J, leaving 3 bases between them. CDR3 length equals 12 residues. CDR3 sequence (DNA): TGTGCCAGCAGCGTCTCTGGAAACACCATATATTTT. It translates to CASSVSGNTIYF.

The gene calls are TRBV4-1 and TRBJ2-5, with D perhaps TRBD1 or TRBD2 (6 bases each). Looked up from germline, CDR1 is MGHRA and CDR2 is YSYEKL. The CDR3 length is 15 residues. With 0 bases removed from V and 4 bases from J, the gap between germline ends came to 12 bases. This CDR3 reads CASSQEGGIGETQYF. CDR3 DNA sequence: TGCGCCAGCAGCCAAGAAGGGGGGATTGGAGAGACCCAGTACTTC.

Here the CDR3 reads CASSPSSTDTQYF. The CDR3, as DNA: TGTGCCAGCTCACCTTCCAGCACAGATACGCAGTATTTT. The genes are TRBV18 and TRBJ2-3, with D uncertain. This CDR3 contains 13 residues. Germline V gene lookup returns CDR1 KGHSH and CDR2 LQKENI. Trimming removed 3 bases from V and 0 bases from J, with 4 bases in between.

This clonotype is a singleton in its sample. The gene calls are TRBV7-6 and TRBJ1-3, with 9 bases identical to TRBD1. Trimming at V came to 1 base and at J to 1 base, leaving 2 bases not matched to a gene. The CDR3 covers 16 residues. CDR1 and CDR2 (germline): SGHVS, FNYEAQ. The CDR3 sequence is CASSLGGTGSGNTIYF. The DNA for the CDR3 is TGTGCCAGCAGCTTAGGAGGGACAGGGTCTGGAAACACCATATATTTT.

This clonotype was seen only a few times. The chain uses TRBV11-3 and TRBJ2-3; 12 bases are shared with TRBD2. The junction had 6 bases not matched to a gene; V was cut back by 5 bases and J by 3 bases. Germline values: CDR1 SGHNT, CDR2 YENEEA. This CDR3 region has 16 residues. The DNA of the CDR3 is TGTGCCAGCAGCGGGCGACTAGCGGGGGTAACAGATACGCAGTATTTT. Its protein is CASSGRLAGVTDTQYF.

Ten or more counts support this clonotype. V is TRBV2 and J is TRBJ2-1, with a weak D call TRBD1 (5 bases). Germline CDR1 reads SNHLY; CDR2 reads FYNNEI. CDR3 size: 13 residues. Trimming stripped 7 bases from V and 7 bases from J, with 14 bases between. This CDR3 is CASIGVARNEQFF. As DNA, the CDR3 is TGTGCCAGCATAGGGGTAGCCCGAAATGAGCAGTTCTTC.

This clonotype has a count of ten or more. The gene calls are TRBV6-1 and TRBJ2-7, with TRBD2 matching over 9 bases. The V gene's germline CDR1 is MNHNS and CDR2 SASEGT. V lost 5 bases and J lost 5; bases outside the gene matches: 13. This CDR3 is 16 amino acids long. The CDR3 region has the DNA TGTGCCAGCAGTAAAGGACTAGCGTTAGGTTTGGACGAGCAGTACTTC. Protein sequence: CASSKGLALGLDEQYF.

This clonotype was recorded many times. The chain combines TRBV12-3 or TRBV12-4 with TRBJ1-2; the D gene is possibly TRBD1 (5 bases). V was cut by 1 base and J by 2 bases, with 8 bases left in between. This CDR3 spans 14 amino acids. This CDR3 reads CASSLERGNYGYTF. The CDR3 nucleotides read TGTGCCAGCAGTTTAGAAAGGGGCAACTATGGCTACACCTTC.

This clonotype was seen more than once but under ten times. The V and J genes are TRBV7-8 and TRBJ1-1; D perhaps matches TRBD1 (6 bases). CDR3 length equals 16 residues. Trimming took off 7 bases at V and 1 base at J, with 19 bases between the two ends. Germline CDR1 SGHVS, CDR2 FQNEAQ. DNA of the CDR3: TGTGCCAGCACACTCGGCGGGGGGGCTTGGAACACTGAAGCTTTCTTT. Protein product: CASTLGGGAWNTEAFF.

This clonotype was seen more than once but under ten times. CDR3 sequence (DNA): TGTGCCAGTAAACACAGTGGGAGAATGAACACTGAAGCTTTCTTT. It codes for CASKHSGRMNTEAFF. The V and J genes are TRBV19 and TRBJ1-1; D gene unclear. This CDR3 is built from 15 residues. V was shortened by 7 bases and J by 0 bases, with 15 bases between the two germline ends. Germline V gene lookup returns CDR1 LNHDA and CDR2 SQIVND (reference sequence).

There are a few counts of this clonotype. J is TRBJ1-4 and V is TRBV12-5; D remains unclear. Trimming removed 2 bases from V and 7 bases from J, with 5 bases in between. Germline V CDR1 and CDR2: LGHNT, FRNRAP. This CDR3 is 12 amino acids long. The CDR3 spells CASGLIAEKLFF. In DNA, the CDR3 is TGTGCTAGTGGTTTGATTGCTGAAAAACTGTTTTTT. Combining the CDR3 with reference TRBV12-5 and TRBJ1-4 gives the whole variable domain DARVTQTPRHKVTEMGQEVTMRCQPILGHNTVFWYRQTMMQGLELLAYFRNRAPLDDSGMPKDRFSAEMPDATLATLKIQPSEPRDSAVYFCASGLIAEKLFFGSGTQLSVL.

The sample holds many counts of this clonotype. The CDR3 reads CASSIGTGGFTEAFF. CDR3 bases: TGTGCCAGTAGTATTGGGACAGGGGGCTTCACTGAAGCTTTCTTT. The gene calls are TRBV19 and TRBJ1-1; 12 positions match TRBD1. Germline CDR1 reads LNHDA; CDR2 reads SQIVND (reference sequence). Unmatched junction bases numbered 3, after V lost 3 bases and J lost 4 bases. The CDR3 spans 15 residues.

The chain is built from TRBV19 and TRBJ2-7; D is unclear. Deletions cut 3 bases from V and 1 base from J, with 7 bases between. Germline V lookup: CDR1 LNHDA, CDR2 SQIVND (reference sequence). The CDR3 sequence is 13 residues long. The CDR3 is CASSIQISYEQYF. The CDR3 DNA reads TGTGCCAGTAGTATCCAGATATCCTACGAGCAGTACTTC.

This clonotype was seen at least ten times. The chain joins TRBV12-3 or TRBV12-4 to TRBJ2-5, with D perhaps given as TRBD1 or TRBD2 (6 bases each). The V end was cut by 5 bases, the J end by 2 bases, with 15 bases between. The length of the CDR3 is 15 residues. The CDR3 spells CASSRRGTSQETQYF. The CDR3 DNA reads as TGTGCCAGCAGTAGGAGGGGGACAAGTCAAGAGACCCAGTACTTC.

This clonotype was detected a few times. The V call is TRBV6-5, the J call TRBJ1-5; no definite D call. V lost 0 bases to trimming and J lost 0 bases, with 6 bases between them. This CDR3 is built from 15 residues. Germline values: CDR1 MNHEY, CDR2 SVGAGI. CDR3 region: CASSYSRSSNQPQHF. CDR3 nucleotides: TGTGCCAGCAGTTACTCGAGGTCTAGCAATCAGCCCCAGCATTTT.

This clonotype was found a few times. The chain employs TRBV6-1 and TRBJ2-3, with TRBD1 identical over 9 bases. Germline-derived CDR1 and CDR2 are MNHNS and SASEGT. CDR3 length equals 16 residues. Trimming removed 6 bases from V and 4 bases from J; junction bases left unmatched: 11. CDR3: CASRQGQGRPPDTQYF. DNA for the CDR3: TGTGCCAGCAGACAAGGACAGGGGAGGCCCCCAGATACGCAGTATTTT.

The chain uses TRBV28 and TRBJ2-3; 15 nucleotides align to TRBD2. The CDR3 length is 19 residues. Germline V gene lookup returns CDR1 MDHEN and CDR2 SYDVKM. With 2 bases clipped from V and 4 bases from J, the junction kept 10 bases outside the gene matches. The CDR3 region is CASSLPSRTSGRAADTQYF. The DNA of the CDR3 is TGTGCCAGCAGTTTACCTAGTCGGACTAGCGGGAGGGCAGCAGATACGCAGTATTTT.

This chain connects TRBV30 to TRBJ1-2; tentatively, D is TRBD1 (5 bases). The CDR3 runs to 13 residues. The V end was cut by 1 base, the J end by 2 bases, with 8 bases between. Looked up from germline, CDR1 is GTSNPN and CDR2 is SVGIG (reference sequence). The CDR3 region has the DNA TGTGCCTGGAGTGCTGGGGGGAACTATGGCTACACCTTC. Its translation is CAWSAGGNYGYTF.

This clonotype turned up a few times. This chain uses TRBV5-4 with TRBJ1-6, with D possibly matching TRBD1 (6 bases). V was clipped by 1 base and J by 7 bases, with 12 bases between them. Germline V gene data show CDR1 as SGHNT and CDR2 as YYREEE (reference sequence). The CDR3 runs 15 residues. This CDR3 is CASSLPQGSNSPLHF. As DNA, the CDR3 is TGTGCCAGCAGCTTGCCCCAGGGGAGCAATTCACCCCTCCACTTT.

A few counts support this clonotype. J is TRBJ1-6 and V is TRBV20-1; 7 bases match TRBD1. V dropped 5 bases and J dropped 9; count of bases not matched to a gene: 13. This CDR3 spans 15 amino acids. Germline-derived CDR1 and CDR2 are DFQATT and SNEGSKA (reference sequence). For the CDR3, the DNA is TGCAGTGCTCCATCCTCCCCCAGGGGGAGTTCACCCCTCCACTTT. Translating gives CSAPSSPRGSSPLHF.